These 14 T cell receptor beta chains were sequenced from one sample in a study of T-cell reconstitution after alpha-beta-depleted transplantation in children. Unique molecular identifiers were incorporated during preparation of the TCRbeta library. TCRdb reprocessed the PCR reads via MiXCR and lists one record per CDR3 protein. The sample has 450,000 to 600,000 distinct CDR3 sequences; approximately 20% are singletons. This specimen was PBMCs from the stem cell graft donor, taken from the stem cell graft. The receptors stem from a human donor who donated a stem cell graft to a child with acute lymphoblastic leukemia.

This clonotype has a handful of counts. The V call is TRBV27, the J call TRBJ2-7; D is undetermined. V lost 6 bases to trimming and J lost 0 bases, with 18 bases between them. The CDR3 runs to 16 residues. Germline V lookup: CDR1 MNHEY, CDR2 SMNVEV (reference sequence). CDR3 sequence reads: CASRPLMTLSSYEQYF. The DNA for the CDR3 is TGTGCCAGCAGGCCGCTGATGACTCTGAGCTCCTACGAGCAGTACTTC.

The genes are TRBV5-1 and TRBJ1-2, with TRBD1 as a possible D gene (5 bases). Between the trimmed V and J ends, which lost 0 bases and 2 bases, there was a span of 8 bases. Germline lookup yields CDR1 SGHRS and CDR2 YFSETQ. This CDR3 has 14 amino acids. This CDR3 is CASSLGQPNYGYTF. CDR3 in DNA: TGCGCCAGCAGCTTGGGACAGCCAAACTATGGCTACACCTTC.

This chain links TRBV27 with TRBJ2-3; 9 positions agree with TRBD2. The V and J ends lost 7 bases and 0 bases, in that order; junction bases with no gene match: 8. The CDR3 runs 16 residues. Germline V gene lookup returns CDR1 MNHEY and CDR2 SMNVEV (reference sequence). The CDR3 here is CASNLMTSGSTDTQYF. CDR3 DNA sequence: TGTGCCAGCAATCTTATGACTAGCGGAAGCACAGATACGCAGTATTTT.

V is TRBV29-1 and J is TRBJ1-2; TRBD1 matches at 10 bases. The CDR3 sequence is 12 residues long. Germline loops: CDR1 SQVTM, CDR2 ANQGSEA. V was pared by 6 bases and J by 7 bases, with 5 bases of the junction left unmatched. The CDR3 nucleotides read TGCAGCGTGACAGGGGGCGATCTTGGCTACACCTTC. Translation: CSVTGGDLGYTF.

A few counts support this clonotype. The chain employs TRBV15 and TRBJ2-7, with a weak D call TRBD2 (6 bases). Germline CDR1 and CDR2: LNHNV and YYDKDF (reference sequence). V shed 6 bases and J shed 4 bases, with 13 bases lying between them. The CDR3 has 13 residues. The DNA of the CDR3 is TGTGCCACCAGGGAGGGTGTAGGTTACGAGCAGTACTTC. Amino acid sequence: CATREGVGYEQYF.

The sample holds a few counts of this clonotype. The genes are TRBV20-1 and TRBJ2-1, with D perhaps matching TRBD2 (6 bases). V was pared by 5 bases and J by 7 bases, with 18 bases between. CDR3 length equals 14 residues. The V gene's germline CDR1 is DFQATT and CDR2 SNEGSKA (reference sequence). The CDR3 is CSASNRDSWNEQFF. The DNA of the CDR3 is TGCAGTGCTTCTAATCGGGACTCGTGGAATGAGCAGTTCTTC.

This clonotype was seen a handful of times. The chain couples TRBV7-3 to TRBJ2-3, with 8 bases matching TRBD2. The V segment lost 1 base and the J segment 4 bases; nucleotides outside the gene matches: 7. The CDR3 loop spans 16 amino acids. Germline CDR1 and CDR2: SGHTA and FQGTGA. As DNA, the CDR3 is TGTGCCAGCAGCTTAAGGCTAGCGGGCCTCCCAGATACGCAGTATTTT. As protein: CASSLRLAGLPDTQYF.

The table lists this clonotype with a few counts. The V call is TRBV7-9, the J call TRBJ1-1, with D possibly matching TRBD1 (6 bases). Trimming shortened V by 3 bases and J by 0 bases, and 17 bases separated the two germline ends. CDR3 length equals 17 residues. CDR1 is SEHNR, CDR2 FQNEAQ, per germline (reference sequence). CDR3 protein: CASSLAGARDMNTEAFF. The DNA for the CDR3 is TGTGCCAGCAGCTTGGCGGGGGCGCGGGATATGAACACTGAAGCTTTCTTT.

This chain links TRBV4-2 with TRBJ2-1; D not resolved. This CDR3 spans 17 amino acids. The ends were cut back, 0 bases at V and 4 bases at J, with 16 bases in the middle. Germline lookup yields CDR1 LGHNA and CDR2 YNFKEQ. The CDR3 DNA is TGTGCCAGCAGCCAAGATGTACGGCAACCCATTTACAATGAGCAGTTCTTC. Its translation: CASSQDVRQPIYNEQFF.

There are a few counts of this clonotype. This rearrangement joins TRBV5-1 to TRBJ2-1; maybe TRBD2 (6 bases). Per the germline V gene, CDR1 is SGHRS and CDR2 is YFSETQ. The CDR3 length is 15 residues. The V and J ends lost 4 bases and 7 bases respectively, with 18 bases between them. The chain's CDR3 is CASSPAAGRGNEQFF. As DNA, the CDR3 is TGCGCCAGCAGCCCGGCCGCGGGACGAGGGAATGAGCAGTTCTTC.

This clonotype was picked up a small number of times. The V call is TRBV5-1, the J call TRBJ2-5, with 12 bases identical to TRBD2. Unmatched junction bases numbered 7, after V lost 0 bases and J lost 4 bases. The germline gives CDR1 SGHRS, CDR2 YFSETQ. The length of the CDR3 is 17 residues. For the CDR3, the DNA is TGCGCCAGCAGCTTGGATCCTAGCGGGAGGGTCGGAGAGACCCAGTACTTC. As protein: CASSLDPSGRVGETQYF.

Only a few counts were recorded for this clonotype. The chain recombines TRBV5-1 with TRBJ1-2; D remains ambiguous. Germline-derived CDR1 and CDR2 are SGHRS and YFSETQ. This CDR3 has 12 residues. The V and J ends lost 5 bases and 2 bases respectively, with 7 bases between them. DNA of the CDR3: TGCGCCAGCAGGACGGGGAACTATGGCTACACCTTC. It is translated as CASRTGNYGYTF.

This chain joins TRBV5-1 and TRBJ1-1; no definite D call. V lost 0 bases to trimming and J lost 0 bases, with 9 bases between them. The germline V gene has CDR1 SGHRS and CDR2 YFSETQ. The CDR3 has 15 residues. The CDR3 loop is CASSLEGRMNTEAFF. The CDR3 DNA follows: TGCGCCAGCAGCTTGGAGGGCAGGATGAACACTGAAGCTTTCTTT.

CDR3 bases: TGTGCCAGCAGCCAGGGCCCTACTAGCGGCAATGAGCAGTTCTTC. As protein: CASSQGPTSGNEQFF. The V call is TRBV7-2, the J call TRBJ2-1, with 8 bases lining up with TRBD2. The V gene end was trimmed by 5 bases and the J gene end by 6 bases; junction bases not matched to a gene: 9. The CDR3 is made up of 15 amino acids. Germline V CDR1 and CDR2: SGHTA, FQGNSA.